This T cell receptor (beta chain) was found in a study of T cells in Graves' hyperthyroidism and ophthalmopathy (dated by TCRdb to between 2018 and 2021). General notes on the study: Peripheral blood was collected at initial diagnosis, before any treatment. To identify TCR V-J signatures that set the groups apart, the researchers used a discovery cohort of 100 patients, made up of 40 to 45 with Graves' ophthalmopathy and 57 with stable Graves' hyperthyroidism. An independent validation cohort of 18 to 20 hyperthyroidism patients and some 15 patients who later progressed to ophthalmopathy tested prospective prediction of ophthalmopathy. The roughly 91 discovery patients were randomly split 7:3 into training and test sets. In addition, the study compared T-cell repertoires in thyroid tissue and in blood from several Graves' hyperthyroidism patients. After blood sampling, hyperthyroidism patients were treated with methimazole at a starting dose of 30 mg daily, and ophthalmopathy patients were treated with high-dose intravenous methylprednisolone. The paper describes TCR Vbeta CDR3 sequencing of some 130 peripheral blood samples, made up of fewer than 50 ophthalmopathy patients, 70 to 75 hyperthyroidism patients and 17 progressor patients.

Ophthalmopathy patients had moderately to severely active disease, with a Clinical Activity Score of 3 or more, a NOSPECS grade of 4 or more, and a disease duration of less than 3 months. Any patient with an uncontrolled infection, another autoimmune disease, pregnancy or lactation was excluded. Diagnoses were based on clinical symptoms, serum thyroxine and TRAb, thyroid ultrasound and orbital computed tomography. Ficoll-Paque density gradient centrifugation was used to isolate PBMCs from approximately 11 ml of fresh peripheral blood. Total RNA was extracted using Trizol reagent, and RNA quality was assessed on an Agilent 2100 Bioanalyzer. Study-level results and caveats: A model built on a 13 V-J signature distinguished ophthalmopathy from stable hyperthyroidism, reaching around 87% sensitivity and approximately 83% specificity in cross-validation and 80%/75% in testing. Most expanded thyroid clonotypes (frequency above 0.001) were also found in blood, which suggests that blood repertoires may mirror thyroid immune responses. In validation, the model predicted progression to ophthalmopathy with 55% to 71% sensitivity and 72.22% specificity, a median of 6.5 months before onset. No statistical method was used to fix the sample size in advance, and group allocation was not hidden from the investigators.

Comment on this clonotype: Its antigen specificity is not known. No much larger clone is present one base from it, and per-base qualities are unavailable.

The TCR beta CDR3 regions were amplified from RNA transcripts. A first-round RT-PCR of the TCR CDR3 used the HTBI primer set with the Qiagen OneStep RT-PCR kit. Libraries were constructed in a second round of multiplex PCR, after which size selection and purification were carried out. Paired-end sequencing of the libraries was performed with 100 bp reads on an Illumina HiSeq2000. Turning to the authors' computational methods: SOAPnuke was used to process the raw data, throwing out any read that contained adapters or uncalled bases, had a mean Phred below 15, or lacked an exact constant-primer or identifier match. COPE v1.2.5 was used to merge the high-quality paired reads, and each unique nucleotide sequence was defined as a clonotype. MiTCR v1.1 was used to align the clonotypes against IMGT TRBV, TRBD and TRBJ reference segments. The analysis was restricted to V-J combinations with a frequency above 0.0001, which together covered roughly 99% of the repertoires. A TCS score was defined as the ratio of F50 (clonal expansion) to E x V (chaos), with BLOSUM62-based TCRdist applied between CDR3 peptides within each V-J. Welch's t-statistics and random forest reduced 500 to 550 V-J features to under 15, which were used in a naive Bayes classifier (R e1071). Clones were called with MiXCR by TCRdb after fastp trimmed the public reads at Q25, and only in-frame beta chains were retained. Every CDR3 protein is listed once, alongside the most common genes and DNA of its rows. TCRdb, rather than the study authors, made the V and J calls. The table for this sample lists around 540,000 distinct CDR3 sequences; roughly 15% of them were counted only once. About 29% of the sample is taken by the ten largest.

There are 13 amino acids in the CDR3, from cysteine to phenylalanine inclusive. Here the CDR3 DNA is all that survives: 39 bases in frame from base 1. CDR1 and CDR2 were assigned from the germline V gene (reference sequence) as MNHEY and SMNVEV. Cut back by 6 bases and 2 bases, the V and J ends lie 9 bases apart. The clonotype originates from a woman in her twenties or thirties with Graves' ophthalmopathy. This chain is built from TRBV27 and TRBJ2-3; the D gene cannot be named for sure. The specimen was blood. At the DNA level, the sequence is TGTGCCAGCAGGGGCGCAGCCACAGATACGCAGTATTTT. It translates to CASRGAATDTQYF.